These 20 T cell receptor beta chains were all obtained from the same sample, sequenced in a study of beta chain features in type 1 diabetes. What was sequenced were expressed TCRB transcripts, since all of the isolated RNA had been reverse transcribed. Data came from immunoSEQ multiplex PCR; TCRdb stores just in-frame clones and leaves some out. Of 250,000 to 350,000 clones in the sample, 11% were seen once. The material sequenced was naive CD4+ T cells from blood. These receptors were obtained from a woman in her 30s in good health.

The chain employs TRBV6-5 and TRBJ2-7; the match to TRBD1 covers 11 bases. The length of the CDR3 is 14 residues. CDR1 is MNHEY and CDR2 is SVGAGI in the germline V gene. CDR3 coding DNA: TGTGTAACCGGACAGGGGGCGGCTGGGTACGAGCAGTACTTC. Its translation is CVTGQGAAGYEQYF.

J is TRBJ2-3 and V is TRBV7-2; TRBD1 agrees at 7 bases. Germline trimming cut 6 bases from V and 3 bases from J; bases unmatched to any gene: 6. CDR1 is SGHTA and CDR2 is FQGNSA in the germline V gene. The CDR3 consists of 14 residues. CDR3 DNA sequence: TGTGCCAGCAGGAGACAGGGTTGGACAGATACGCAGTATTTT. Translating gives CASRRQGWTDTQYF.

The CDR3 DNA sequence: TGTGCCAGCAGCTTGGGTGGCGGAGCCACAGATACGCAGTATTTT. Residues: CASSLGGGATDTQYF. The rearrangement uses TRBV5-4 and TRBJ2-3; D unclear. The CDR3 extends over 15 amino acids. V lost 0 bases, J lost 2 bases, and 10 bases lay in between. The germline V gene has CDR1 SGHNT and CDR2 YYREEE (reference sequence).

The V and J genes are TRBV9 and TRBJ2-2; 9 nucleotides match TRBD1. V shed 2 bases, J shed 5 bases, and the junction held 7 bases outside the gene matches. Germline V CDR1 and CDR2: SGDLS, YYNGEE. CDR3 length: 16 amino acids. CDR3 nucleotides: TGTGCCAGCAGCGTTAACAGGGGGCTGGAGACCGGGGAGCTGTTTTTT. This translates into CASSVNRGLETGELFF.

The chain has TRBV9 and TRBJ2-1, with 10 bases matching TRBD2. The CDR3 consists of 15 residues. The junction had 6 bases not matched to a gene; V was cut back by 3 bases and J by 6 bases. The germline CDR1 and CDR2 sequences are SGDLS and YYNGEE. The CDR3 spells CASSAPGLATNEQFF. For the CDR3, the DNA is TGTGCCAGCAGCGCCCCGGGACTAGCGACCAATGAGCAGTTCTTC. Based on the CDR3 plus reference TRBV9 and TRBJ2-1, the full variable domain is DSGVTQTPKHLITATGQRVTLRCSPRSGDLSVYWYQQSLDQGLQFLIQYYNGEERAKGNILERFSAQQFPDLHSELNLSSLELGDSALYFCASSAPGLATNEQFFGPGTRLTVL.

This clone was seen a handful of times. The gene calls are TRBV29-1 and TRBJ1-2; TRBD1 matches 7 bases. The V and J ends lost 0 bases and 6 bases, in that order; junction bases with no gene match: 7. CDR1 is SQVTM and CDR2 is ANQGSEA in the germline V gene. The CDR3 has 14 residues. CDR3 sequence reads: CSVEERTGADGYTF. The DNA for the CDR3 is TGCAGCGTTGAAGAAAGAACAGGGGCGGATGGCTACACCTTC. Combining the CDR3 with reference TRBV29-1 and TRBJ1-2 gives the whole variable domain SAVISQKPSRDICQRGTSLTIQCQVDSQVTMMFWYRQQPGQSLTLIATANQGSEATYESGFVIDKFPISRPNLTFSTLTVSNMSPEDSSIYLCSVEERTGADGYTFGSGTRLTVV.

The gene calls are TRBV10-3 and TRBJ2-6, with a possible D match to TRBD1 (6 bases). There are 15 residues in the CDR3. CDR1 and CDR2 (germline): ENHRY, SYGVKD. Trimming pared 4 bases from V and 0 bases from J, leaving 7 bases between. CDR3 bases: TGTGCCATCAGTGGGGACAACTCTGGGGCCAACGTCCTGACTTTC. Translating gives CAISGDNSGANVLTF.

The gene calls are TRBV25-1 and TRBJ2-1; 9 positions match TRBD1. Looked up from germline, CDR1 is MGHDK and CDR2 is SYGVNS. There are 15 residues in the CDR3. Trimming cost V 1 base and J 7 bases; bases outside gene matches: 5. The CDR3 region is CASSELRQGGNEQFF. In nucleotides, the CDR3 is TGTGCCAGCAGTGAATTGAGACAGGGGGGGAATGAGCAGTTCTTC.

Only a few counts were recorded for this clone. This rearrangement joins TRBV29-1 to TRBJ2-1, with 9 bases identical to TRBD2. The CDR3 covers 16 residues. With V trimmed by 4 bases and J by 7 bases, 14 bases remained unmatched. The germline V gene has CDR1 SQVTM and CDR2 ANQGSEA. CDR3 nucleotides: TGCAGCGTTGGAAGTGGCGGGAGGGACGGAGAGAATGAGCAGTTCTTC. Translated, it gives CSVGSGGRDGENEQFF.

In this sample, this clone turned up a few times. The chain employs TRBV5-4 and TRBJ1-1; tentatively, D is TRBD1 (5 bases). The CDR3 has 15 residues. Germline CDR1 reads SGHNT; CDR2 reads YYREEE (reference sequence). Trimming pared 3 bases from V and 3 bases from J, leaving 15 bases between. CDR3 sequence reads: CASSSIGSGDTEAFF. CDR3 coding DNA: TGTGCCAGCAGCTCCATTGGATCGGGGGACACTGAAGCTTTCTTT.

This clone was detected a few times. The chain joins TRBV29-1 to TRBJ2-1; a possible D gene is TRBD1 (6 bases). The CDR3 is 13 amino acids. Germline V lookup: CDR1 SQVTM, CDR2 ANQGSEA. V lost 3 bases and J lost 12, with 18 bases in between. This CDR3 is CSVDWPGVRGQFF. Written as DNA, the CDR3 is TGCAGCGTTGATTGGCCAGGGGTCCGGGGGCAGTTCTTC.

This clone was recorded a few times. V and J are TRBV19 and TRBJ2-1; a weak D match, TRBD1 (7 bases). V was trimmed by 10 bases and J by 4 bases, leaving 23 bases between them. CDR1 is LNHDA and CDR2 is SQIVND in the germline V gene (reference sequence). The length of the CDR3 is 16 residues. DNA for the CDR3: TGTGCCACCTCTCGCAGGGGGGCAAGTACGTACAATGAGCAGTTCTTC. This sequence encodes CATSRRGASTYNEQFF.

This clone was observed a few times. The CDR3 spells CASSLSLGTESTYEQYF. In nucleotides, the CDR3 is TGTGCCAGCAGCTTATCTCTGGGGACAGAAAGCACCTACGAGCAGTACTTC. J is TRBJ2-7 and V is TRBV7-9; the match to TRBD1 covers 7 bases. CDR3 size: 17 residues. Trimming cost V 2 bases and J 2 bases; bases outside gene matches: 12. Germline V CDR1 and CDR2: SEHNR, FQNEAQ (reference sequence).

V gene TRBV28 combines with J gene TRBJ2-7, with D tentatively TRBD2 (5 bases). Germline CDR1 reads MDHEN; CDR2 reads SYDVKM. Trimming removed 8 bases at V and 0 bases at J, with 11 bases between. The CDR3 is made up of 13 amino acids. CDR3 sequence: CASFSGSSYEQYF. CDR3 coding DNA: TGTGCCAGCTTTTCGGGATCCTCCTACGAGCAGTACTTC.

Only a few counts were recorded for this clone. The chain is built from TRBV18 and TRBJ2-1, with D possibly matching TRBD1 (6 bases). The germline V gene encodes CDR1 KGHSH and CDR2 LQKENI. This CDR3 spans 17 amino acids. The germline V and J ends were trimmed by 1 base and 6 bases, with 19 bases remaining between them. CDR3 in DNA: TGTGCCAGCTCACCACGCGCCGGGCAGGGGAATTCCAATGAGCAGTTCTTC. Translated: CASSPRAGQGNSNEQFF.

This clone was seen only a few times. The chain combines TRBV7-9 with TRBJ1-6; 9 positions agree with TRBD1. This CDR3 spans 14 amino acids. Germline V gene sequence: CDR1 SEHNR, CDR2 FQNEAQ (reference sequence). V gave up 4 bases and J gave up 8 bases; unmatched junction bases: 3. The CDR3 region has the DNA TGTGCCAGCAGCTCGACAGGGGGTGATTCACCCCTCCACTTT. It yields the protein CASSSTGGDSPLHF.

V and J are TRBV5-4 and TRBJ2-3; TRBD2 is a possible D gene (5 bases). The CDR3 consists of 15 residues. The germline V gene has CDR1 SGHNT and CDR2 YYREEE (reference sequence). The V gene lost 4 bases and the J gene lost 6 bases, with 18 bases spanning the gap. The CDR3 DNA is TGTGCCAGCAGCCCAAGTGGACTGTTCTCCGATACGCAGTATTTT. This sequence encodes CASSPSGLFSDTQYF. The whole variable domain, remainder taken from reference TRBV5-4 and TRBJ2-3, is ETGVTQSPTHLIKTRGQQVTLRCSSQSGHNTVSWYQQALGQGPQFIFQYYREEENGRGNFPPRFSGLQFPNYSSELNVNALELDDSALYLCASSPSGLFSDTQYFGPGTRLTVL.

This clone has a handful of counts. The chain couples TRBV7-3 to TRBJ1-2, with TRBD1 matching over 9 bases. CDR1 and CDR2 from the germline V gene are SGHTA and FQGTGA. The V and J ends lost 4 bases and 4 bases, in that order; junction bases with no gene match: 7. This CDR3 spans 15 amino acids. CDR3 coding DNA: TGTGCCAGCAGCTCAGGACAGGGGTCGGGCTATGGCTACACCTTC. Translating gives CASSSGQGSGYGYTF.

This clone occurred a few times. The chain combines TRBV28 with TRBJ2-3; D might be TRBD1 (6 bases). Per germline, CDR1 MDHEN and CDR2 SYDVKM. The CDR3 totals 16 residues. Trimming pared 3 bases from V and 7 bases from J, leaving 20 bases between. The CDR3 bases are TGTGCCAGCAGTTTGGTCGGGGTGGGGGCCAGAAATACGCAGTATTTT. It specifies CASSLVGVGARNTQYF.

Only a few counts were recorded for this clone. V usage is TRBV4-3 and J usage is TRBJ2-1; 11 positions match TRBD2. This CDR3 spans 17 amino acids. Germline trimming cut 2 bases from V and 5 bases from J; bases unmatched to any gene: 8. Germline-derived CDR1 and CDR2 are LGHNA and YSLEER. CDR3 coding DNA: TGCGCCAGCAGCCAATCAACTAGCGGGAGAGTTAACAATGAGCAGTTCTTC. Encoded protein: CASSQSTSGRVNNEQFF.